These T cell receptor beta chains were read from a single sample in a study of CD8 T cells in ankylosing spondylitis. TCRdb used MiXCR to reprocess the 5' RACE reads, holding one entry per CDR3 protein. The repertoire holds 150,000 to 200,000 distinct CDR3 sequences, with around 20% as singletons. Sequencing was done on a sample of blood, either unsorted or a sorted T cell fraction (not recorded which). The origin of the receptors is a male donor with ankylosing spondylitis or in good health (not recorded which). Each CDR3 is given with its conserved first and last residue. D genes are given only for firm matches.

v_call	d_call	j_call	cdr3_aa
TRBV6-1	TRBD1	TRBJ2-7	CASRRTGWTNEQYF
TRBV29-1	NA	TRBJ2-4	CSVASGLLAKNIQYF
TRBV5-1	NA	TRBJ1-5	CANSLAGTANQPQHF
TRBV29-1	TRBD1	TRBJ1-5	CSALTGVSNQPQHF
TRBV5-1	NA	TRBJ1-1	CASSWSGTDEAFF
TRBV3-1	NA	TRBJ1-1	CASSHRETTEAFF
TRBV20-1	NA	TRBJ2-3	CSASPSSRAGGTDTQYF
TRBV6-1	TRBD2	TRBJ2-7	CASSGRAGGPPYEQYF
TRBV19	NA	TRBJ2-2	CASNIEAGHTGELFF
TRBV24-1	TRBD2	TRBJ2-2	CATSGPSGSFGELFF
TRBV20-1	NA	TRBJ2-7	CSARRGLGLVEQYF
TRBV5-1	NA	TRBJ2-1	CASSPGGVRSYNEQFF
TRBV5-1	NA	TRBJ2-2	CASSRGDSLTGELFF
TRBV20-1	NA	TRBJ1-3	CSARDSLWGNTIYF
TRBV29-1	TRBD1	TRBJ2-3	CSVDGRGLSTDTQYF
TRBV28	NA	TRBJ2-2	CASSWGLRGTGELFF
TRBV5-1	NA	TRBJ2-2	CASSLEQNTGELFF
TRBV5-1	NA	TRBJ1-1	CASSLLQDKAFF
TRBV29-1	TRBD2	TRBJ2-2	CSVEKASGINTGELFF
TRBV4-1	NA	TRBJ1-1	CASSQVANTEAFF
TRBV11-2	TRBD2	TRBJ2-7	CASSLDTSGRKYF
TRBV29-1	NA	TRBJ2-1	CSVERWEDNEQFF
TRBV4-2	NA	TRBJ2-3	CASSQDPLPADPSGTQYF
TRBV27	TRBD1	TRBJ2-7	CASSTRQGSYEQYF
TRBV20-1	TRBD2	TRBJ2-3	CSARVAGNTDTQYF
TRBV20-1	NA	TRBJ2-7	CSASPGEQGGYEQYF
TRBV7-8	NA	TRBJ1-2	CASSLVEGIGYTF
TRBV28	TRBD2	TRBJ2-4	CASRPLGLADKNIQYF
TRBV4-1	NA	TRBJ2-3	CASSQEKRTDTQYF